A single sample is the source of the 3 T cell receptor beta chains below, sequenced in a study of human T cells and chemical hapten exposure. Time point noted: pre-sensitization, week 0. Treatment of the sample: therapeutic diphenylcyclopropenone sensitization with weekly scalp DPC. One entry per CDR3 protein, called by TCRdb with MiXCR from the RACE reads. The sample records roughly 380,000 distinct CDR3 sequences, 5.1% being singletons. The specimen was whole blood, collected in connection with sensitization to the hapten diphenylcyclopropenone (DPC). The source of these receptors is a woman aged 45 to 65 with alopecia areata. Some clones in this sample may be carry-over from other donors' samples.

V and J are TRBV4-3 and TRBJ2-1; 8 nucleotides align to TRBD2. CDR1 is LGHNA, CDR2 YSLEER, per germline. The length of the CDR3 is 16 residues. With V trimmed by 3 bases and J by 4 bases, 8 bases remained unmatched. CDR3 region: CASSQAGLGPYNEQFF. The CDR3 DNA is TGCGCCAGCAGCCAGGCGGGACTAGGGCCGTACAATGAGCAGTTCTTC.

This clonotype was picked up many times. The chain uses TRBV10-2 and TRBJ2-4; 12 positions agree with TRBD2. CDR3 length equals 17 residues. Unmatched junction bases numbered 9, after V lost 1 base and J lost 8 bases. Germline V gives CDR1 WSHSY, CDR2 SAAADI. CDR3 sequence: CASSEFQLAGGSDIQYF. The CDR3 coding sequence is TGCGCCAGCAGTGAGTTTCAGCTAGCGGGAGGGTCGGACATTCAGTACTTC.

This clonotype was picked up many times. CDR3 sequence: CAITGTGGTDTQYF. CDR3 coding DNA: TGTGCCATTACCGGGACAGGGGGCACAGATACGCAGTATTTT. This chain joins TRBV2 and TRBJ2-3; 10 positions agree with TRBD1. Germline V lookup: CDR1 SNHLY, CDR2 FYNNEI. V was clipped by 10 bases and J by 1 base; unmatched bases: 5. This CDR3 contains 14 residues.